The present T cell receptor beta chain was sequenced within a study of blood T cell repertoires in COVID-19. Assignments of participants to cohorts depended upon their own reported clinical history. Each recovered donor of Cohort 3 presented with two negative PCRs, clearance, or symptom resolution. The repertoire was sequenced with immunoSEQ multiplex PCR; TCRdb's copy has only in-frame clones and lacks some. The table includes about half a million clones, approximately 91% detected once. With 5 bases clipped from V and 4 bases from J, the junction kept 14 bases outside the gene matches. The CDR3 has 17 amino acids. Germline V gene data show CDR1 as SEHNR and CDR2 as FQNEAQ (reference sequence).

The sample was PBMCs or T cells enriched from blood (not recorded which). This chain links TRBV7-9 with TRBJ2-5; 9 positions match TRBD2. This sequence was found in an older woman who had recovered from COVID-19. The CDR3 loop is CASSRVRRGGLRETQYF. DNA for the CDR3: TGTGCCAGCAGCCGGGTCCGGCGGGGGGGTCTCCGAGAGACCCAGTACTTC.